This T cell receptor (beta chain) stems from a study of Ad26.COV2.S vaccination and SARS-CoV-2 variants. Treatment given: about 20 received Ad26.COV2.S at low or high dose, single or two shots; several received placebo; per-sample allocation not given. Day 63 after the first vaccine or placebo injection was the time point for sampling. Built on an Ad26 vector, the vaccine expressed Wuhan-strain SARS-CoV-2 spike. In its sample, this clone was seen a few times. TCRdb keeps only in-frame clones here, not all; method: immunoSEQ multiplex PCR. The table has some 450,000 clones, about nine tenths seen once; the top ten hold less than 5.5%. The CDR3 spans 16 residues. V lost 4 bases, J lost 3 bases, and 5 bases stayed unmatched. Germline-derived CDR1 and CDR2 are MGHRA and YSYEKL.

This sequence joins TRBV4-1 and TRBJ2-2; TRBD1 matches 10 bases. The receptor was isolated from a person between 18 and 60 years old who received the Ad26.COV2.S COVID-19 vaccine or a placebo. The sample in question was peripheral blood, obtained in a trial of Ad26.COV2.S vaccine versus placebo. The CDR3 protein is CASSPLGTGDTGELFF. CDR3 in DNA: TGCGCCAGCAGCCCTTTAGGGACAGGGGACACCGGGGAGCTGTTTTTT.